Presented here are 16 T cell receptor beta chains from one specimen sequenced in a study of regulatory T cells in long-lasting Graves disease. Relying on iRepertoire HTBI primers and Arm-PCR of CDR3 regions, the team built TCR beta libraries. TCRdb re-analysed the multiplex PCR reads in MiXCR, keeping a single row per CDR3 protein. The sample contains 450,000 to 600,000 distinct CDR3 sequences, approximately 13% of which appear only once. Indicated time point: newly diagnosed GD, antithyroid drugs for less than 3 months. Scientists built the TCR library using RNA that was extracted from PBMCs. The sample was also linked to a second study, of T cells in Graves' hyperthyroidism and ophthalmopathy.

This sample comprised peripheral blood mononuclear cells (PBMCs), obtained at new diagnosis, from a patient treated with antithyroid drugs. The receptors were gathered from a young man with Graves disease.

This clonotype came up many times. The chain uses TRBV6-5 and TRBJ2-7; 14 bases fit TRBD2. CDR1 is MNHEY and CDR2 is SVGAGI in the germline V gene. Unmatched junction bases numbered 2, after V lost 4 bases and J lost 0 bases. The CDR3 is 16 residues long. The CDR3 loop is CASSLGTSGSSYEQYF. CDR3 DNA: TGTGCCAGCAGTTTGGGGACTAGCGGGAGCTCCTACGAGCAGTACTTC.

With regard to this clonotype: A much larger clone is a single base away; this may be a read error. This chain connects TRBV2 to TRBJ2-7; D is perhaps TRBD1 (5 bases). The V and J ends lost 8 bases and 2 bases respectively, with 10 bases between them. CDR1 and CDR2 from the germline V gene are SNHLY and FYNNEI. The CDR3 consists of 12 residues. CDR3 region: CASGADTYEQYF. CDR3 coding DNA: TGTGCCAGCGGGGCAGACACCTACGAGCAGTACTTC.

This clonotype was seen a few times. The chain employs TRBV19 and TRBJ2-7; no definite D call. The germline V and J ends were trimmed by 0 bases and 2 bases, with 11 bases remaining between them. Germline CDR1 and CDR2: LNHDA and SQIVND (reference sequence). This CDR3 is 15 amino acids long. CDR3 sequence: CASSIEESVPYEQYF. The CDR3 nucleotides read TGTGCCAGTAGTATAGAGGAGTCAGTCCCCTACGAGCAGTACTTC.

Details on this clonotype: Since no conserved phenylalanine or tryptophan closes the CDR3, a read error is the likely cause. The chain employs TRBV19 and TRBJ2-5, with 8 bases matching TRBD2. With V trimmed by 4 bases and J by 6 bases, 10 bases remained unmatched. This CDR3 contains 15 residues. CDR1 is LNHDA and CDR2 is SQIVND in the germline V gene (reference sequence). CDR3 region: CASSKGDGRGKTQYL. Written as DNA, the CDR3 is TGTGCCAGTAGTAAGGGGGACGGGAGGGGGAAGACCCAGTACCTC.

This clonotype was counted only a few times. The J gene is TRBJ2-7, the V gene TRBV27; 8 nucleotides match TRBD1. Germline-derived CDR1 and CDR2 are MNHEY and SMNVEV (reference sequence). The CDR3 consists of 13 residues. V dropped 7 bases and J dropped 5; count of bases not matched to a gene: 7. The chain's CDR3 is CASKQGDRHEQYF. CDR3 DNA: TGTGCCAGCAAACAGGGGGACCGCCACGAGCAGTACTTC.

This clonotype was seen many times. The chain joins TRBV11-1 to TRBJ2-1; D may be TRBD1 or TRBD2 (5 bases each). Trimming pared 1 base from V and 1 base from J, leaving 14 bases between. CDR3 length: 17 amino acids. Germline V gene lookup returns CDR1 SGHAT and CDR2 FQDESV (reference sequence). CDR3 DNA sequence: TGTGCCAGCAGCTTAGTAATCGGGGCTCGGTCCTACAATGAGCAGTTCTTC. Protein: CASSLVIGARSYNEQFF.

This clonotype was seen repeatedly, ten times or more. The chain joins TRBV7-2 to TRBJ2-5, with 7 bases identical to TRBD2. CDR1 is SGHTA, CDR2 FQGNSA, per germline. The CDR3 contains 16 residues. Germline trimming cut 2 bases from V and 0 bases from J; bases unmatched to any gene: 6. CDR3 loop: CASSLLSGRYQETQYF. The DNA for the CDR3 is TGTGCCAGCAGCTTACTTAGCGGGCGGTACCAAGAGACCCAGTACTTC.

In this sample, this clonotype turned up many times. Here the CDR3 reads CASSFWFGQGNQPQHF. CDR3 DNA: TGTGCCAGCAGTTTTTGGTTCGGACAGGGCAATCAGCCCCAGCATTTT. This rearrangement joins TRBV28 to TRBJ1-5; 7 nucleotides agree with TRBD1. The CDR3 has 16 amino acids. CDR1 is MDHEN, CDR2 SYDVKM, per germline. Trimming cost V 3 bases and J 2 bases; bases outside gene matches: 7.

This clonotype was counted many times. The chain has TRBV6-2 or TRBV6-3 and TRBJ1-5; TRBD1 matches at 7 bases. Germline CDR1 reads MNHEY; CDR2 reads SVGEGT. The J segment lost 11 bases and the V segment lost 0 bases, leaving 7 bases of the junction unmatched. The CDR3 is made up of 14 amino acids. The CDR3 protein is CASSYSPGGWAQHF. The CDR3 DNA sequence: TGTGCCAGCAGTTACTCCCCAGGGGGGTGGGCCCAGCATTTT.

A few counts support this clonotype. Just one base apart from a much larger clone, this may be a read error. This sequence joins TRBV24-1 and TRBJ2-7, with D unclear. In germline, CDR1 is KGHDR, CDR2 SFDVKD. Trimming took off 4 bases at V and 0 bases at J, with 9 bases between the two ends. The CDR3 spans 14 residues. CDR3 DNA sequence: TGTGCCACCAGTGACTATCCGATCTCCTACGAGCAGTACTTC. It codes for CATSDYPISYEQYF.

There are many counts of this clonotype. The chain has TRBV20-1 and TRBJ2-1; 12 bases are shared with TRBD2. CDR1 and CDR2 from the germline V gene are DFQATT and SNEGSKA (reference sequence). The CDR3 runs 16 residues. J gave up 6 bases and V 5 bases, and 11 bases lay outside the gene matches. The CDR3 loop reads CSARTLPSGRGNEQFF. The CDR3 DNA reads TGCAGTGCTCGTACGCTACCTAGCGGGAGGGGCAATGAGCAGTTCTTC.

The genes are TRBV7-2 and TRBJ1-2; possibly TRBD1 for D (5 bases). V dropped 1 base and J dropped 1 base, with 13 bases sitting between them. Per the germline V gene, CDR1 is SGHTA and CDR2 is FQGNSA. The CDR3 runs to 16 residues. In nucleotides, the CDR3 is TGTGCCAGCAGCTTAGGAGGGGCCAGGGTTAACTATGGCTACACCTTC. Residues: CASSLGGARVNYGYTF.

The rearrangement joins TRBV27 to TRBJ1-2, with a tentative D call TRBD1 (5 bases). Germline lookup yields CDR1 MNHEY and CDR2 SMNVEV (reference sequence). The CDR3 covers 15 residues. The V gene lost 3 bases and the J gene lost 1 base, with 12 bases spanning the gap. The CDR3 bases are TGTGCCAGCAGTTTCGGGAATGGGGGTAACTATGGCTACACCTTC. This translates into CASSFGNGGNYGYTF.

The chain recombines TRBV24-1 with TRBJ2-7; TRBD1 matches 11 bases. CDR1 is KGHDR, CDR2 SFDVKD, per germline. The V segment lost 0 bases and the J segment 6 bases; nucleotides outside the gene matches: 0. The length of the CDR3 is 14 residues. The CDR3 coding sequence is TGTGCCACCAGTGATTTGGGGACAGGGGGCGAGCAGTACTTC. It codes for CATSDLGTGGEQYF.

This chain links TRBV19 with TRBJ2-1; D is ambiguous. This CDR3 contains 11 residues. The germline gives CDR1 LNHDA, CDR2 SQIVND (reference sequence). Trimming removed 3 bases from V and 8 bases from J, with 5 bases in between. CDR3 bases: TGTGCCAGTAGTATGGTCTATGAGCAGTTCTTC. Protein: CASSMVYEQFF.

At least ten counts were recorded for this clonotype. This chain links TRBV28 with TRBJ2-1, with 9 bases that match TRBD1. The CDR3 extends over 19 amino acids. The V segment lost 7 bases and the J segment 0 bases; nucleotides outside the gene matches: 16. Germline-derived CDR1 and CDR2 are MDHEN and SYDVKM. The DNA for the CDR3 is TGTGCCAGCACTGGGGGGGGACAGGGACGGGTTAGCTCCTACAATGAGCAGTTCTTC. It is translated as CASTGGGQGRVSSYNEQFF.